This TCR beta chain was profiled in a study of neurological immune-mediated disorders. Study findings and constraints: Patients with HTLV-1-associated myelopathy showed the most TCR clonal expansion. Those with multiple sclerosis showed the least, falling below healthy controls.

Template-switch 5'RACE cDNA synthesis added a 10-nucleotide unique molecular identifier. Sequencing runs each yielded over 180 million TCR-beta sequences from 15-18 subjects. TCRdb reprocessed the 5' RACE reads via MiXCR and lists one record per CDR3 protein. Altogether fewer than 85,000 distinct CDR3 sequences are present, about 5.2% being singletons, with the ten largest covering around 2.3%. For this clonotype: Antigen unknown.

The sequencing input was PBMCs. This clonotype originated in a woman in her twenties or thirties with multiple sclerosis.

The CDR3 protein is CASSFRLEDVGETQYF. The CDR3 region has the DNA TGTGCCAGCAGTTTCAGACTAGAGGACGTAGGGGAGACCCAGTACTTC. This sequence joins TRBV12-3 or TRBV12-4 and TRBJ2-5; possible D gene TRBD2, 6 bases. The CDR3 covers 16 residues. V lost 3 bases, J lost 5 bases, and 19 bases lay in between.